A selection of T cell receptor beta chains follows, all from one sample in a study of blood T cell repertoires in COVID-19. Clones were sequenced by immunoSEQ multiplex PCR, and TCRdb holds only the in-frame ones, with some missing. The table records fewer than 350,000 clones, approximately 89% of them present only once. What was sequenced was peripheral blood. These receptors were collected from a woman between 25 and 40 years old with COVID-19, enrolled during active disease. The CDR3 runs from the conserved cysteine through the conserved F or W. The D gene is left open where the match is weak. Clone size is not always given. Where it is, it says once, few, many or a class for expanded clones.

TRBV28	.	TRBJ2-3	TRBD2	TGTGCCAGCAGTCCAGCGGGGGGTCGCACAGATACGCAGTATTTT	CASSPAGGRTDTQYF
TRBV11-2	.	TRBJ1-4	TRBD1	TGTGCCAGCAGCTGGGGGACAGGGGAACATGAAAAACTGTTTTTT	CASSWGTGEHEKLFF
TRBV3-1/TRBV3-2	.	TRBJ2-3	TRBD1	TGTGCCAGCAGCCAACAGGGGGCAGATACGCAGTATTTT	CASSQQGADTQYF
TRBV14	.	TRBJ1-2	TRBD1	TGTGCCAGCAGCCAAGGGCTAGGGACAGTCTATGGCTACACCTTC	CASSQGLGTVYGYTF
TRBV29-1	.	TRBJ2-4	TRBD1	TGCAGCGCCGGGACAGGGAGCAACATTCAGTACTTC	CSAGTGSNIQYF
TRBV19	.	TRBJ1-1	.	TGTGCCAGCCAACGACAGGTCAACACTGAAGCTTTCTTT	CASQRQVNTEAFF
TRBV20-1	.	TRBJ1-5	.	TGCAGTGCTGGCGGGGTAAGACCCCAGCATTTT	CSAGGVRPQHF
TRBV5-4	once	TRBJ1-5	.	TGTGCCAGCAGCTTGGGACAGATCAATCAGCCCCAGCATTTT	CASSLGQINQPQHF
TRBV12-5	.	TRBJ2-1	.	TGTGCTAGTGGTTTGCCAGGCAATGAGCAGTTCTTC	CASGLPGNEQFF
TRBV21-1	.	TRBJ1-5	.	TGTGCCAGCAGCAATCGAGGGCGCAATCAGCCCCAGCATTTT	CASSNRGRNQPQHF
TRBV28	.	TRBJ2-1	TRBD2	TGTGCCAGCAGTCCCGTGGGGACTAGCGGGGGGTATGAGCAGTTCTTC	CASSPVGTSGGYEQFF
TRBV11-2	.	TRBJ1-4	TRBD1	TGTGCCACCCGGGGGACAGGGAGGAATGAAAAACTGTTTTTT	CATRGTGRNEKLFF
TRBV4-2	.	TRBJ1-1	.	TGTGCCAGCCGTATCGAGGGTGGGGGGGACACTGAAGCTTTCTTT	CASRIEGGGDTEAFF
TRBV7-3	.	TRBJ2-5	TRBD2	TGTGCCAGCAGCCCCGGGACTACCCAAGAGACCCAGTACTTC	CASSPGTTQETQYF
TRBV12-3/TRBV12-4	.	TRBJ1-2	.	TGTGCCAGCAGCTTCAGGGGTCCCTATGGCTACACCTTC	CASSFRGPYGYTF
TRBV6-5	.	TRBJ2-2	TRBD2	TGTGCCAGCCGAAGACTAGCGGCGAACACCGGGGAGCTGTTTTTT	CASRRLAANTGELFF
TRBV9	.	TRBJ2-2	.	TGTGCCAGCAGCCCTCGGTGGGGGGCCGGGGAGCTGTTTTTT	CASSPRWGAGELFF
TRBV3-1/TRBV3-2	.	TRBJ2-7	.	TGTGCCAGCAGCCAGACGAACAGGGATGACTACGAGCAGTACTTC	CASSQTNRDDYEQYF
TRBV11-2	.	TRBJ2-1	TRBD2	TGTGCCAGCAGGTCTCGACTAGCGGGGATCTATGAGCAGTTCTTC	CASRSRLAGIYEQFF
TRBV27	.	TRBJ1-2	TRBD1	TGTGCCAGCAGATCTAGGGACAGATACTATGGCTACACCTTC	CASRSRDRYYGYTF
TRBV5-5	.	TRBJ1-5	.	TGTGCCAGCAGCTTGGGACCTGAGGGACAGCCCCAGCATTTT	CASSLGPEGQPQHF
TRBV21-1	.	TRBJ1-5	.	TGTGCCAGCAGCAAAGTCATGGACTATAGCAATCAGCCCCAGCATTTT	CASSKVMDYSNQPQHF